The rows below give T cell receptor beta chains drawn from one sample of a study of beta chain features in type 1 diabetes. The data were produced by immunoSEQ multiplex PCR, yet TCRdb's version contains in-frame clones alone and is incomplete. The table has hundreds of thousands of clones, 9.5% to 12% seen once. The specimen was naive CD4+ T cells from blood. The receptor source for this set is a woman younger than 30 in good health. Both conserved end residues are trimmed from each CDR3. A D gene is named only where the DNA matches it firmly. Not every row has a clone size; where given, it reads once, few, many or a size class.

len: 11
v_gene: TRBV6-6
abundance: few
d_gene: -
CDR3aa: ASGRLFVYEQY

len: 9
v_gene: TRBV7-2
abundance: -
d_gene: -
CDR3aa: ASSEGGEQF

len: 11
v_gene: TRBV4-3
abundance: -
d_gene: -
CDR3aa: ASSQDPGSTQY

len: 12
v_gene: TRBV5-1
abundance: -
d_gene: TRBD1
CDR3aa: ASSQTGTNTEAF

len: 11
v_gene: TRBV29-1
abundance: -
d_gene: -
CDR3aa: SVEFVVQETQY

len: 13
v_gene: TRBV5-1
abundance: few
d_gene: -
CDR3aa: ASSLGRTAGDEQY

len: 14
v_gene: TRBV9
abundance: once
d_gene: TRBD2
CDR3aa: ASSPLGGGVGHEQF

len: 14
v_gene: TRBV5-6
abundance: -
d_gene: TRBD1
CDR3aa: ASSLFGTGSGYGYT

len: 14
v_gene: TRBV5-6
abundance: -
d_gene: TRBD2
CDR3aa: ASSPRTSGSKETQY

len: 9
v_gene: TRBV6-5
abundance: -
d_gene: -
CDR3aa: ASSSDSEAF

len: 13
v_gene: TRBV30
abundance: -
d_gene: -
CDR3aa: AWSAEKGFNQPQH

len: 13
v_gene: TRBV4-2
abundance: few
d_gene: -
CDR3aa: ASSPKDPAKNIQY

len: 9
v_gene: TRBV7-2
abundance: few
d_gene: -
CDR3aa: ASSLSGTQY

len: 14
v_gene: TRBV15
abundance: -
d_gene: -
CDR3aa: APPWKDSVAKNIQY

len: 13
v_gene: TRBV14
abundance: -
d_gene: -
CDR3aa: ASSQARTIIREQF

len: 13
v_gene: TRBV7-8
abundance: few
d_gene: -
CDR3aa: ASSKNSGSTDTQY

len: 15
v_gene: TRBV5-4
abundance: -
d_gene: TRBD1
CDR3aa: ASSLASGTAYTGELF

len: 12
v_gene: TRBV18
abundance: few
d_gene: TRBD1
CDR3aa: ASSQTGSPETQY

len: 10
v_gene: TRBV5-6
abundance: -
d_gene: -
CDR3aa: ASSLDWGEQF

len: 14
v_gene: TRBV15
abundance: few
d_gene: -
CDR3aa: ATSRDLTDSNQPQH

len: 14
v_gene: TRBV5-4
abundance: -
d_gene: -
CDR3aa: ASSFPGRRSQETQY

len: 11
v_gene: TRBV5-4
abundance: -
d_gene: -
CDR3aa: ASSTSDRNEQF

len: 15
v_gene: TRBV5-1
abundance: -
d_gene: -
CDR3aa: ASSLEVRGPSYNEQF

len: 11
v_gene: TRBV9
abundance: -
d_gene: -
CDR3aa: ASSVSFAGELF

len: 11
v_gene: TRBV6-6
abundance: -
d_gene: -
CDR3aa: ASSYRADQPQH

len: 13
v_gene: TRBV9
abundance: few
d_gene: -
CDR3aa: ASSIHRAGNTEAF

len: 12
v_gene: TRBV6-5
abundance: -
d_gene: -
CDR3aa: ASSYGGYQETQY

len: 13
v_gene: TRBV4-2
abundance: -
d_gene: -
CDR3aa: ASSTRGGKNEKLF

len: 12
v_gene: TRBV10-3
abundance: few
d_gene: -
CDR3aa: AISGQPIGNEQF

len: 12
v_gene: TRBV9
abundance: -
d_gene: TRBD1
CDR3aa: ASSLMTGVETQY

len: 13
v_gene: TRBV7-2
abundance: -
d_gene: TRBD1
CDR3aa: ASSFGRDRRETQY

len: 11
v_gene: TRBV29-1
abundance: -
d_gene: TRBD1
CDR3aa: SAEPGQGTEAF

len: 9
v_gene: TRBV4-2
abundance: -
d_gene: -
CDR3aa: ASSQEKGLF

len: 10
v_gene: TRBV7-9
abundance: few
d_gene: -
CDR3aa: ASSWGTGELF

len: 11
v_gene: TRBV5-1
abundance: -
d_gene: TRBD2
CDR3aa: ASRRREDNEQF

len: 13
v_gene: TRBV7-2
abundance: -
d_gene: -
CDR3aa: ASSPIPTGNTEAF

len: 12
v_gene: TRBV4-3
abundance: -
d_gene: TRBD1
CDR3aa: ASSQGDRTGEAF

len: 12
v_gene: TRBV5-6
abundance: -
d_gene: TRBD2
CDR3aa: ASSQVGGENEQF

len: 14
v_gene: TRBV12-5
abundance: few
d_gene: -
CDR3aa: ASGLVLSPSARLQY

len: 12
v_gene: TRBV7-9
abundance: few
d_gene: -
CDR3aa: ASSLVAENSPLH

len: 13
v_gene: TRBV5-4
abundance: few
d_gene: TRBD1
CDR3aa: ASSLEQGSGNTIY

len: 12
v_gene: TRBV14
abundance: many
d_gene: -
CDR3aa: ASSDVLFRAGYT

len: 11
v_gene: TRBV11-2
abundance: -
d_gene: -
CDR3aa: ASRAGWSNEQF

len: 12
v_gene: TRBV7-2
abundance: -
d_gene: -
CDR3aa: ASRIGTANTEAF

len: 16
v_gene: TRBV9
abundance: few
d_gene: TRBD2
CDR3aa: ASSLGLSSGIYQETQY

len: 13
v_gene: TRBV29-1
abundance: few
d_gene: -
CDR3aa: SVEELGWGDNEQF

len: 14
v_gene: TRBV7-8
abundance: few
d_gene: -
CDR3aa: ASSSQPGRGNQPQH

len: 12
v_gene: TRBV5-1
abundance: -
d_gene: -
CDR3aa: ASSLVTANYGYT

len: 12
v_gene: TRBV4-1
abundance: once
d_gene: -
CDR3aa: ASSQEGRGTEAF

len: 12
v_gene: TRBV18
abundance: few
d_gene: -
CDR3aa: ASSPLGGNSPLH

len: 15
v_gene: TRBV5-1
abundance: -
d_gene: TRBD2
CDR3aa: ASSRGLAGGDYNEQF

len: 12
v_gene: TRBV18
abundance: -
d_gene: -
CDR3aa: ASSLIGREAEQF